Below are 8 T cell receptor beta chains sequenced from a single sample in a study of T cell responses to AZD1222 COVID-19 vaccine. The assay was immunoSEQ multiplex PCR, and TCRdb's table has in-frame clones only and misses some. Of approximately 76,000 clones listed, roughly four fifths are singletons. The specimen comprised peripheral blood, sampled on day 0 of AZD1222 vaccination. Receptors were obtained from an adult in good health.

V and J are TRBV7-2 and TRBJ1-1; D is possibly TRBD1 (5 bases). V lost 0 bases and J 4 bases, leaving 12 bases between the germline ends. CDR1 and CDR2 from the germline V gene are SGHTA and FQGNSA. The CDR3 is made up of 15 amino acids. CDR3 sequence reads: CASSLASGRGTEAFF. DNA for the CDR3: TGTGCCAGCAGCTTAGCATCAGGGAGGGGCACTGAAGCTTTCTTT. Based on the CDR3 plus reference TRBV7-2 and TRBJ1-1, the full variable domain is GAGVSQSPSNKVTEKGKDVELRCDPISGHTALYWYRQSLGQGLEFLIYFQGNSAPDKSGLPSDRFSAERTGGSVSTLTIQRTQQEDSAVYLCASSLASGRGTEAFFGQGTRLTVV.

The V gene is TRBV3-1 (or the pseudogene TRBV3-2), the J gene TRBJ1-1; D remains unclear. Germline CDR1 and CDR2: LGHDT and YNNKEL (reference sequence). CDR3 length equals 13 residues. V lost 1 base, J lost 1 base, and 4 bases lay in between. CDR3 bases: TGTGCCAGCAGCCAAGTTAAGAACACTGAAGCTTTCTTT. Its translation: CASSQVKNTEAFF.

This rearrangement joins TRBV6-5 to TRBJ1-4; D remains ambiguous. V lost 2 bases to trimming and J lost 14 bases, with 12 bases between them. The CDR3 totals 12 residues. Germline V gene lookup returns CDR1 MNHEY and CDR2 SVGAGI. In DNA, the CDR3 is TGTGCCAGCAGTTACCTTTCTAGGTCTCTGTTTTTT. This codes for CASSYLSRSLFF.

CDR3 nucleotides: TGTGCCAGCAGCTTAGAGACTAACTATGGCTACACCTTC. It codes for CASSLETNYGYTF. This chain joins TRBV13 and TRBJ1-2; D gene unclear. The V end lost 1 base, the J end lost 0 bases, and 3 bases lay between the germline ends. Germline V CDR1 and CDR2: PRHDT, FYEKMQ (reference sequence). This CDR3 comprises 13 residues.

V usage is TRBV10-3 and J usage is TRBJ2-3; 7 bases are a match to TRBD1. J gave up 4 bases and V 8 bases, and 6 bases lay outside the gene matches. The germline V gene has CDR1 ENHRY and CDR2 SYGVKD. This CDR3 has 13 amino acids. The CDR3 loop reads CAIPGTEADTQYF. The CDR3 DNA reads as TGTGCCATCCCCGGGACAGAAGCAGATACGCAGTATTTT.

J is TRBJ1-6 and V is TRBV3-1 (or the pseudogene TRBV3-2), with D maybe TRBD1 (6 bases). The germline V gene has CDR1 LGHDT and CDR2 YNNKEL (reference sequence). This CDR3 region has 14 residues. The V gene lost 3 bases and the J gene lost 5 bases, with 8 bases spanning the gap. CDR3 nucleotide sequence: TGTGCCAGCAGCCAGGGGGCAGATAATTCACCCCTCCACTTT. Amino acids: CASSQGADNSPLHF.

The rearrangement uses TRBV6-2 or TRBV6-3 and TRBJ2-1; no clear D gene. The CDR3 length is 15 residues. Germline CDR1 reads MNHEY; CDR2 reads SVGEGT. With 2 bases removed from V and 2 bases from J, the gap between germline ends came to 10 bases. CDR3 amino acids: CASSYRMPTYNEQFF. As DNA, the CDR3 is TGTGCCAGCAGTTACAGGATGCCTACCTACAATGAGCAGTTCTTC.

V and J are TRBV11-3 and TRBJ2-2, with 8 nucleotides matching TRBD1. The CDR3 has 15 amino acids. Germline lookup yields CDR1 SGHNT and CDR2 YENEEA. J was trimmed by 6 bases and V by 2 bases; bases with no gene match: 5. CDR3 DNA sequence: TGTGCCAGCAGCTTACAGGGGGCGTCCCCCGGGGAGCTGTTTTTT. It yields the protein CASSLQGASPGELFF.